This entry features one T cell receptor (beta chain) sequence. Profiled with immunoSEQ multiplex PCR; TCRdb holds only in-frame clones, not every one. The sample carries 200,000 to 250,000 clones, around 90% recorded once. The data are from a study of blood T cell repertoires in COVID-19. Study-level information: From T cells, B-cell-depleted T cells, or PBMCs came the material, which was cDNA or gDNA.

Across over 20 US areas, participants ranged in age from about 18 to 100 years. The sample was PBMCs or T cells enriched from blood (not recorded which). The sequence was collected from a man aged 30 to 45 who had recovered from COVID-19.

CDR3 sequence reads: CARTTHTGGNTGELFF. The CDR3 bases are TGCGCCAGGACCACCCATACAGGGGGCAACACCGGGGAGCTGTTTTTT. This chain joins TRBV10-1 and TRBJ2-2; TRBD1 agrees at 9 bases. The CDR3 consists of 16 residues. CDR1 and CDR2 (germline): WNHNN, SYGVQD (reference sequence). The trim removed 9 bases at V and 2 bases at J, leaving 10 bases unmatched.